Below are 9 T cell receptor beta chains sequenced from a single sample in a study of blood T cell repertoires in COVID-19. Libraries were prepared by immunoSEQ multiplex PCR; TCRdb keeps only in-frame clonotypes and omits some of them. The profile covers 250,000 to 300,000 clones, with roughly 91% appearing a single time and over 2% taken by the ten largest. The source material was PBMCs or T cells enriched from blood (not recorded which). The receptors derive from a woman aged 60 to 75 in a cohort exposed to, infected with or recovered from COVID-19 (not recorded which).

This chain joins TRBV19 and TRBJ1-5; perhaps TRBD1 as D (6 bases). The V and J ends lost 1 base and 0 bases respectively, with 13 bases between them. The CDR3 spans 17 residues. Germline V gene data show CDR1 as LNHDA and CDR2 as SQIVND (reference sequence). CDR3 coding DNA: TGTGCCAGTAGTATAGCAACAGGGTGGGGTAGCAATCAGCCCCAGCATTTT. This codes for CASSIATGWGSNQPQHF.

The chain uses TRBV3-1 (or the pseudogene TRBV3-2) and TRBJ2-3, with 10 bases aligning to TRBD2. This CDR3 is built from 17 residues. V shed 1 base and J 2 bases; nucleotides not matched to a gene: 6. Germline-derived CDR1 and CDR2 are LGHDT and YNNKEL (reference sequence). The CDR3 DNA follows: TGTGCCAGCAGCCAAGTAGCGGGGGGACGAAACACAGATACGCAGTATTTT. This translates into CASSQVAGGRNTDTQYF.

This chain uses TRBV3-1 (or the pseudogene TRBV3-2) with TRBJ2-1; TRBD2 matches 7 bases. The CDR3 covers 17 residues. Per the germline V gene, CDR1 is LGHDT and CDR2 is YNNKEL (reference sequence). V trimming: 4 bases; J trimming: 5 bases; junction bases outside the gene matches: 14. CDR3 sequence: CASSPLEGGPSDNEQFF. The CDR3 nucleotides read TGTGCCAGCAGCCCTCTCGAGGGAGGGCCGAGCGACAATGAGCAGTTCTTC.

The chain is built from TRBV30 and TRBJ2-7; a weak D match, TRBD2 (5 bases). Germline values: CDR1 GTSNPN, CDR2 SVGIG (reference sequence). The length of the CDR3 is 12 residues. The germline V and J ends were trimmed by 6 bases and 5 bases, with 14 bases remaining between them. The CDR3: CACIWTHDEQYF. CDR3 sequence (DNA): TGTGCCTGTATCTGGACTCATGACGAGCAGTACTTC.

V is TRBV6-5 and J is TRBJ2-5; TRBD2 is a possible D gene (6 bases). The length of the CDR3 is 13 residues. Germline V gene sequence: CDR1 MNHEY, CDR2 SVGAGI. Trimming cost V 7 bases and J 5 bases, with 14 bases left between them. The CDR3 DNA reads TGTGCCAGCACCCAAAGGAGGGACGAGACCCAGTACTTC. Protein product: CASTQRRDETQYF.

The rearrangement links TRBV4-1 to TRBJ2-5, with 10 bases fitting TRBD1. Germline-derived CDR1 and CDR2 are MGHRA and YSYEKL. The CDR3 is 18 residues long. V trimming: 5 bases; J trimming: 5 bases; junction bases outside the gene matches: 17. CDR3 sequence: CASSSRQGAVLKGETQYF. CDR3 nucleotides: TGCGCCAGCAGCTCTCGACAGGGGGCGGTTTTGAAGGGGGAGACCCAGTACTTC.

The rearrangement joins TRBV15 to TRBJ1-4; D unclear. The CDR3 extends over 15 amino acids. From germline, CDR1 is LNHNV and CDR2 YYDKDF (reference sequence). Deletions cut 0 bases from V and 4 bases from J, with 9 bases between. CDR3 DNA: TGTGCCACCAGCAGAGATCTACAGAGTAATGAAAAACTGTTTTTT. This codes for CATSRDLQSNEKLFF.

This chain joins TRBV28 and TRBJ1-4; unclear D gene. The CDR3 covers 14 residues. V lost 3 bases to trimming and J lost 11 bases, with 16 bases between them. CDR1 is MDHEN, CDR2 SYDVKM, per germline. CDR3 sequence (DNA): TGTGCCAGCAGTTTGGCGACGGGTGGTTTGAAACTGTTTTTT. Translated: CASSLATGGLKLFF.

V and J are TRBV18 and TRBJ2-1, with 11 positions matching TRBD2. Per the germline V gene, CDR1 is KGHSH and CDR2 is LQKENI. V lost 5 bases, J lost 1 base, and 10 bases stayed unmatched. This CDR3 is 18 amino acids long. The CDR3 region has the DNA TGTGCCAGCTCAGCACTCCCGACTAGCGGGATTTCCTACAATGAGCAGTTCTTC. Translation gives CASSALPTSGISYNEQFF. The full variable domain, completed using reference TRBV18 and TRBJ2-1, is NAGVMQNPRHLVRRRGQEARLRCSPMKGHSHVYWYRQLPEEGLKFMVYLQKENIIDESGMPKERFSAEFPKEGPSILRIQQVVRGDSAAYFCASSALPTSGISYNEQFFGPGTRLTVL.